The source of this TCR beta chain is a study of graft-versus-host responses after intestinal transplantation. Study context: Multivisceral, liver-intestinal, or isolated intestinal transplants were performed in recipients.

Note on this clone: The antigen is undetermined.

Trimming removed 5 bases from V and 2 bases from J; junction bases left unmatched: 9. This CDR3 is 17 amino acids long. In germline, CDR1 is SGHTA, CDR2 FQGNSA. Findings and caveats of the study: Among recipient marrow samples, GvH clones were found; some appeared first in ileum or blood. Circulating GvH clone levels at their peak were associated with HvG declines (early post-transplant). Allografts of patients with graft-donor T cell macrochimerism showed high graft-versus-host to host-versus-graft clone ratios.

Here immunoSEQ multiplex PCR was the method, and the copy in TCRdb shows in-frame clones only, minus some. The sample yields some 100,000 clones, more than 75% seen once. The sample consisted of unstimulated CD4+ T cells sorted from spleen or lymph node cells, taken before transplant. This chain uses TRBV7-2 with TRBJ2-3; 11 bases match TRBD2. The sequence was collected from a human donor who was the organ donor for an intestinal transplant. CDR3 protein: CASSTTSGGQLTDTQYF. For the CDR3, the DNA is TGTGCCAGCAGCACCACTAGCGGGGGACAACTCACAGATACGCAGTATTTT.